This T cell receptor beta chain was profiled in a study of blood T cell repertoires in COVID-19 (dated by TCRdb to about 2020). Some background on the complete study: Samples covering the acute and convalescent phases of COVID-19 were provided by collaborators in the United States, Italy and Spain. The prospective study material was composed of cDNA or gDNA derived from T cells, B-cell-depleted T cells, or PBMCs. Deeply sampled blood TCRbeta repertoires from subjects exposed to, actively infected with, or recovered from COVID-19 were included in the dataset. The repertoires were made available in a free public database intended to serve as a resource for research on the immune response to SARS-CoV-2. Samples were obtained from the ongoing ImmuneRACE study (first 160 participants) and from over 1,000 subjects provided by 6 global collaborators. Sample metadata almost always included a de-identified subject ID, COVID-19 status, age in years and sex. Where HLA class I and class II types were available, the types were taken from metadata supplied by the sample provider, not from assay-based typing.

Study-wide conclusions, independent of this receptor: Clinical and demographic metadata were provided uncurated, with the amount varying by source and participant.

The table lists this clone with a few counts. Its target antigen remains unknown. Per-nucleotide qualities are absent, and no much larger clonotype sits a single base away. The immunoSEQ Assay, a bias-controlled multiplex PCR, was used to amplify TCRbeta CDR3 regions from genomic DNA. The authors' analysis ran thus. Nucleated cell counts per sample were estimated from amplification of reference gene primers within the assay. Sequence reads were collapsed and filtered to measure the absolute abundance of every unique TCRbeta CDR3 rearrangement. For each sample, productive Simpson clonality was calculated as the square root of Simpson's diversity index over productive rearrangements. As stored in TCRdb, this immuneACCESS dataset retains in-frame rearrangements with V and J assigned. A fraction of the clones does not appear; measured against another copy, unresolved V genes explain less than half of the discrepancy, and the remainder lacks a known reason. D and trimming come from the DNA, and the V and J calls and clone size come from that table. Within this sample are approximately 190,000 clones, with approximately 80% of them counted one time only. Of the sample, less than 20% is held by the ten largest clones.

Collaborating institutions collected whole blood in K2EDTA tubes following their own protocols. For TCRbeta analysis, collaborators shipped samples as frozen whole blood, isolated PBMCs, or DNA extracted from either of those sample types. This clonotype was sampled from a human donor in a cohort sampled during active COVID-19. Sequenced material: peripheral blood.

The CDR3 protein sequence reads: CASSEARQETQYF. The base sequence is TGTGCCAGCAGTGAAGCGCGACAAGAGACCCAGTACTTC. The V and J segments used are TRBV2 and TRBJ2-5, with no confidently assigned D gene. V and J lose 0 bases and 2 bases, and a span of 4 bases separates them. Looking up the germline V gene yields CDR1 SNHLY and CDR2 FYNNEI. Measured from the cysteine to the phenylalanine, the CDR3 is 13 residues long. The read is trimmed to its CDR3 DNA, 39 bases read in frame from base 1.